What follows describes a single T cell receptor (beta chain). Antigen specificity is unknown. Post-sort purity exceeded 95% for all sorted populations. The entry originates in a study of beta chain features in type 1 diabetes. General observations from the study: Across patients, naive, central memory and Treg TCRB repertoires exhibited apparently greater similarity than was observed across healthy donors.

Reverse transcribing all isolated RNA meant expressed TCRB transcripts were sequenced. Regulatory, naive and central memory T cell samples averaged about 3.5 million reads. The repertoire was sequenced with immunoSEQ multiplex PCR; TCRdb's copy has only in-frame clones and lacks some. Among almost 350,000 clones listed, 8% were seen once. Sequencing used central memory CD4+ T cells from blood. The TCR sequence derives from a young woman in good health.

The CDR3 region has the DNA TGTGCCAGCAGCTTGCTAGACCAAGAGACCCAGTACTTC. Its protein product is CASSLLDQETQYF. The chain recombines TRBV5-6 with TRBJ2-5; unclear D gene. The germline V gene has CDR1 SGHDT and CDR2 YYEEEE. V was cut by 1 base and J by 0 bases, with 4 bases left in between. This CDR3 contains 13 residues.